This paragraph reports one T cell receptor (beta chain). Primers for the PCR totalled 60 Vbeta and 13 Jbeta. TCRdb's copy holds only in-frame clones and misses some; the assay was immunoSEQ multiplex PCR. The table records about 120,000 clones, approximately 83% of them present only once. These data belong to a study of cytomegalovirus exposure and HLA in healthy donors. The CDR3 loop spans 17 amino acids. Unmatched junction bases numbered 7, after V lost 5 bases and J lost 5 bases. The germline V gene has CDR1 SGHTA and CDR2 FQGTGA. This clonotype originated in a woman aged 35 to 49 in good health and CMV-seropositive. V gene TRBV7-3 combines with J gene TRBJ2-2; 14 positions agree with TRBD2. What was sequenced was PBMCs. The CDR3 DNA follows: TGTGCCAGCAGCGAGGGACTAGCGGGAGCGAGGACCGGGGAGCTGTTTTTT. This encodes CASSEGLAGARTGELFF. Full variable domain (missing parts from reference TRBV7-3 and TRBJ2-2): GAGVSQTPSNKVTEKGKYVELRCDPISGHTALYWYRQSLGQGPEFLIYFQGTGAADDSGLPNDRFFAVRPEGSVSTLKIQRTERGDSAVYLCASSEGLAGARTGELFFGEGSRLTVL.